The 29 T cell receptor beta chains below come from one sample, sequenced in a study of T cell responses to AZD1222 COVID-19 vaccine. TCRdb's copy holds only in-frame clones and misses some; the assay was immunoSEQ multiplex PCR. The repertoire consists of under 130,000 clones, with 90% to 95% occurring once and the leading ten covering 2% to 2.5%. Sample: peripheral blood, taken on day 0 of AZD1222 vaccination. Source of these receptors: an adult in good health.

The rearrangement joins TRBV19 to TRBJ1-2; perhaps TRBD1 as D (5 bases). In germline, CDR1 is LNHDA, CDR2 SQIVND (reference sequence). There are 15 residues in the CDR3. V was cut by 4 bases and J by 0 bases, with 12 bases left in between. CDR3 residues: CASSTTRTSNYGYTF. CDR3 bases: TGTGCCAGTAGTACTACCAGGACATCTAACTATGGCTACACCTTC.

This sequence joins TRBV3-1 (or the pseudogene TRBV3-2) and TRBJ2-1, with 15 bases lining up with TRBD2. Germline V lookup: CDR1 LGHDT, CDR2 YNNKEL (reference sequence). The CDR3 covers 18 residues. V was clipped by 0 bases and J by 0 bases; unmatched bases: 0. In nucleotides, the CDR3 is TGTGCCAGCAGCCAAGAGGGACTAGCGGGGGGCTCCTACAATGAGCAGTTCTTC. This sequence encodes CASSQEGLAGGSYNEQFF.

This sequence joins TRBV6-2 or TRBV6-3 and TRBJ1-1; possibly TRBD1 for D (5 bases). The CDR3 consists of 12 residues. The germline V and J ends were trimmed by 5 bases and 6 bases, with 10 bases remaining between them. Germline-derived CDR1 and CDR2 are MNHEY and SVGEGT. CDR3 loop: CASSRRGAEAFF. DNA for the CDR3: TGTGCCAGCAGTCGGAGGGGTGCTGAAGCTTTCTTT.

The chain employs TRBV3-1 (or the pseudogene TRBV3-2) and TRBJ1-4; D unresolved. From germline, CDR1 is LGHDT and CDR2 YNNKEL (reference sequence). This CDR3 contains 14 residues. Trimming left V 2 bases short and J 0 bases short, with 4 bases between. CDR3 sequence (DNA): TGTGCCAGCAGCCAAAGAGCAACTAATGAAAAACTGTTTTTT. This codes for CASSQRATNEKLFF.

DNA for the CDR3: TGTGCCAGCAGTCCAGGACAGCCCTTCTATGGCTACACCTTC. Translated, it gives CASSPGQPFYGYTF. The V gene is TRBV6-5, the J gene TRBJ1-2, with TRBD1 as a possible D gene (6 bases). Germline values: CDR1 MNHEY, CDR2 SVGAGI. The V and J ends lost 5 bases and 4 bases respectively, with 14 bases between them. CDR3 size: 14 residues.

This clone was found once. The J gene is TRBJ2-7, the V gene TRBV28, with a possible D match to TRBD1 (6 bases). Between the trimmed V and J ends, which lost 6 bases and 2 bases, there was a span of 14 bases. Looked up from germline, CDR1 is MDHEN and CDR2 is SYDVKM. The CDR3 totals 14 residues. The CDR3 region is CASRTQGLPYEQYF. Here the CDR3 DNA reads TGTGCCAGCAGAACTCAGGGGTTACCCTACGAGCAGTACTTC.

The chain's CDR3 is CASSGTSGGIYEQFF. CDR3 sequence (DNA): TGTGCCAGCAGCGGAACTAGCGGGGGCATATATGAGCAGTTCTTC. The chain employs TRBV6-5 and TRBJ2-1, with 11 bases aligning to TRBD2. There are 15 residues in the CDR3. Germline CDR1 and CDR2: MNHEY and SVGAGI. V shed 6 bases, J shed 8 bases, and the junction held 9 bases outside the gene matches.

The chain joins TRBV4-3 to TRBJ2-7; D gene ambiguous. The germline gives CDR1 LGHNA, CDR2 YSLEER. V was trimmed by 0 bases and J by 3 bases, leaving 6 bases between them. This CDR3 is built from 13 residues. The CDR3 DNA reads as TGCGCCAGCAGCCAAGACAAAAACTACGAGCAGTACTTC. It yields the protein CASSQDKNYEQYF.

This chain joins TRBV28 and TRBJ1-4; unclear D gene. This CDR3 is built from 12 residues. Germline V gene sequence: CDR1 MDHEN, CDR2 SYDVKM. V lost 7 bases and J lost 1, with 4 bases in between. The CDR3: CASTVTNEKLFF. The CDR3 DNA reads as TGTGCCAGCACGGTAACTAATGAAAAACTGTTTTTT.

The rearrangement links TRBV7-2 to TRBJ2-3; D not resolved. V shed 4 bases and J shed 4 bases, with 9 bases lying between them. The CDR3 sequence is 13 residues long. Germline-derived CDR1 and CDR2 are SGHTA and FQGNSA. The CDR3 coding sequence is TGTGCCAGCAGCTCGCGATGGGCAGATACGCAGTATTTT. It codes for CASSSRWADTQYF.

The chain links TRBV24-1 to TRBJ1-1, with 11 bases that match TRBD1. The V gene end was trimmed by 4 bases and the J gene end by 11 bases; junction bases not matched to a gene: 17. The CDR3 runs to 17 residues. Germline V gene lookup returns CDR1 KGHDR and CDR2 SFDVKD. Here the CDR3 reads CATSELAGTGGRVCAFF. CDR3 nucleotide sequence: TGTGCCACCAGTGAGCTGGCCGGGACAGGGGGAAGGGTGTGTGCTTTCTTT.

The chain carries TRBV5-1 and TRBJ2-5; 8 positions agree with TRBD1. CDR3 length equals 14 residues. Unmatched junction bases numbered 8, after V lost 5 bases and J lost 5 bases. The germline gives CDR1 SGHRS, CDR2 YFSETQ. Here the CDR3 DNA reads TGCGCCAGCAGTTCAGGGGGCGTGGGGGAGACCCAGTACTTC. Its protein is CASSSGGVGETQYF.

The rearrangement links TRBV12-3 or TRBV12-4 to TRBJ1-2; possibly TRBD1 for D (5 bases). The CDR3 loop spans 13 amino acids. V shed 5 bases and J shed 2 bases, with 9 bases lying between them. This CDR3 is CASSQQENYGYTF. The DNA for the CDR3 is TGTGCCAGCAGTCAACAGGAAAACTATGGCTACACCTTC.

For this clone: The sample has other DNA sequences that encode this CDR3 too. The chain couples TRBV19 to TRBJ1-2; possible D gene TRBD1, 6 bases. V lost 4 bases to trimming and J lost 3 bases, with 9 bases between them. Germline V gives CDR1 LNHDA, CDR2 SQIVND (reference sequence). The CDR3 is made up of 13 amino acids. In DNA form, the CDR3 reads TGTGCCAGTAGTAGGGGGCGGGACTATGGCTACACCTTC. It specifies CASSRGRDYGYTF.

The V gene is TRBV3-1 (or the pseudogene TRBV3-2), the J gene TRBJ1-1; perhaps TRBD1 as D (5 bases). The CDR3 has 18 residues. Germline assignment: CDR1 LGHDT and CDR2 YNNKEL (reference sequence). Trimming took off 2 bases at V and 2 bases at J, with 21 bases between the two ends. This CDR3 is CASSQFGPAGSPNTEAFF. CDR3 DNA: TGTGCCAGCAGCCAATTTGGGCCGGCAGGGTCCCCTAACACTGAAGCTTTCTTT.

This clone was picked up one time. J is TRBJ1-4 and V is TRBV4-1; D is unclear. The CDR3 contains 15 residues. Germline V lookup: CDR1 MGHRA, CDR2 YSYEKL. Trimming removed 4 bases from V and 3 bases from J, with 12 bases in between. The CDR3 sequence: CASSRTRSANEKLFF. CDR3 bases: TGCGCCAGCAGCCGTACAAGGTCGGCTAATGAAAAACTGTTTTTT.

CDR3 loop: CASSLGAAADTQYF. CDR3 DNA: TGTGCCAGCAGCTTAGGGGCAGCCGCCGATACGCAGTATTTT. This chain uses TRBV7-3 with TRBJ2-3, with D perhaps matching TRBD1 (5 bases). The CDR3 has 14 amino acids. Germline CDR1 is SGHTA and CDR2 is FQGTGA. V was cut by 2 bases and J by 6 bases, with 12 bases left in between.

CDR3: CATSRGLFRADGYTF. CDR3 bases: TGTGCCACCAGCAGGGGCCTGTTTAGGGCGGATGGCTACACCTTC. The J gene is TRBJ1-2, the V gene TRBV15; D unclear. Trimming took off 3 bases at V and 6 bases at J, with 17 bases between the two ends. Per germline, CDR1 LNHNV and CDR2 YYDKDF (reference sequence). This CDR3 is built from 15 residues.

This rearrangement joins TRBV11-3 to TRBJ2-1, with D tentatively TRBD1 or TRBD2 (5 bases each). This CDR3 is built from 17 residues. Germline V gene sequence: CDR1 SGHNT, CDR2 YENEEA. Trimming left V 5 bases short and J 4 bases short, with 21 bases between. The CDR3 is CASSTNEGNIGYNEQFF. CDR3 coding DNA: TGTGCCAGCAGCACTAACGAGGGGAACATTGGGTACAATGAGCAGTTCTTC.

The chain joins TRBV2 to TRBJ2-3; the D call may be TRBD1 or TRBD2 (5 bases each). Germline lookup yields CDR1 SNHLY and CDR2 FYNNEI. The CDR3 has 16 amino acids. V was clipped by 10 bases and J by 0 bases, with 20 bases between them. Here the CDR3 reads CATPLEGPPSTDTQYF. The CDR3 nucleotides are TGTGCCACCCCCCTCGAGGGGCCCCCTAGCACAGATACGCAGTATTTT. Together with reference TRBV2 and TRBJ2-3, the CDR3 gives the full variable domain: EPEVTQTPSHQVTQMGQEVILRCVPISNHLYFYWYRQILGQKVEFLVSFYNNEISEKSEIFDDQFSVERPDGSNFTLKIRSTKLEDSAMYFCATPLEGPPSTDTQYFGPGTRLTVL.

The rearrangement links TRBV18 to TRBJ1-1; possibly TRBD1 for D (6 bases). CDR3 size: 17 residues. CDR1 and CDR2 (germline): KGHSH, LQKENI. V lost 6 bases and J 1 base, leaving 21 bases between the germline ends. As DNA, the CDR3 is TGTGCCAGCTCTTTCGATCCGATCGGAGGGGGGAACACTGAAGCTTTCTTT. This encodes CASSFDPIGGGNTEAFF.

This clone was picked up one time. The V gene is TRBV5-4, the J gene TRBJ2-3; D may be TRBD2 (8 bases). The germline V and J ends were trimmed by 1 base and 4 bases, with 13 bases remaining between them. The germline CDR1 and CDR2 sequences are SGHNT and YYREEE (reference sequence). The CDR3 runs to 15 residues. CDR3: CASSLREGAADTQYF. The CDR3 nucleotides are TGTGCCAGCAGCTTGCGGGAGGGGGCGGCAGATACGCAGTATTTT. Together with reference TRBV5-4 and TRBJ2-3, the CDR3 gives the full variable domain: ETGVTQSPTHLIKTRGQQVTLRCSSQSGHNTVSWYQQALGQGPQFIFQYYREEENGRGNFPPRFSGLQFPNYSSELNVNALELDDSALYLCASSLREGAADTQYFGPGTRLTVL.

V and J are TRBV28 and TRBJ1-2; 7 bases align to TRBD1. The germline CDR1 and CDR2 sequences are MDHEN and SYDVKM. The CDR3 contains 14 residues. After removal of 3 bases from V and 4 bases from J, the junction contained 5 bases not matched to a gene. In DNA form, the CDR3 reads TGTGCCAGCAGTTTGTTAGGGACAGCCTATGGCTACACCTTC. Translated: CASSLLGTAYGYTF.

This chain connects TRBV19 to TRBJ1-1; D call uncertain. With 6 bases removed from V and 1 base from J, the gap between germline ends came to 12 bases. The CDR3 totals 14 residues. Germline V lookup: CDR1 LNHDA, CDR2 SQIVND (reference sequence). The DNA of the CDR3 is TGTGCCAGTAGCCCTGTAAACAGGAACACTGAAGCTTTCTTT. This gives the protein CASSPVNRNTEAFF. Based on the CDR3 plus reference TRBV19 and TRBJ1-1, the full variable domain is DGGITQSPKYLFRKEGQNVTLSCEQNLNHDAMYWYRQDPGQGLRLIYYSQIVNDFQKGDIAEGYSVSREKKESFPLTVTSAQKNPTAFYLCASSPVNRNTEAFFGQGTRLTVV.

The V gene is TRBV6-5, the J gene TRBJ1-1; D remains unclear. There are 13 residues in the CDR3. Germline V CDR1 and CDR2: MNHEY, SVGAGI. The ends were cut back, 1 base at V and 3 bases at J, with 6 bases in the middle. The CDR3 region is CASSYFEDTEAFF. The CDR3 nucleotides read TGTGCCAGCAGTTACTTTGAGGACACTGAAGCTTTCTTT.

The V gene is TRBV4-3, the J gene TRBJ1-1; the D is unclear. Trimming removed 0 bases from V and 2 bases from J, with 13 bases in between. This CDR3 has 16 residues. Germline V gene sequence: CDR1 LGHNA, CDR2 YSLEER. The CDR3 protein is CASSQEFRNVNTEAFF. CDR3 sequence (DNA): TGCGCCAGCAGCCAAGAATTCAGGAACGTTAACACTGAAGCTTTCTTT.

The V call is TRBV5-5, the J call TRBJ1-1; TRBD1 is a possible D gene (6 bases). Germline loops: CDR1 SGHKS, CDR2 YYEKEE (reference sequence). The CDR3 contains 16 residues. V was trimmed by 3 bases and J by 1 base, leaving 16 bases between them. CDR3 sequence (DNA): TGTGCCAGCAGCTCAAGAGGTGCAGGGGCGAACACTGAAGCTTTCTTT. This codes for CASSSRGAGANTEAFF.

This clone was seen once. The J gene is TRBJ1-6, the V gene TRBV19; TRBD1 matches 8 bases. Germline V CDR1 and CDR2: LNHDA, SQIVND (reference sequence). The CDR3 has 16 residues. J was trimmed by 7 bases and V by 5 bases; bases with no gene match: 10. In DNA, the CDR3 is TGTGCCAGTAGTTTTCGGACAGGGATTGGCAATTCACCCCTCCACTTT. Translated: CASSFRTGIGNSPLHF.

The chain employs TRBV7-2 and TRBJ2-4; D is possibly TRBD2 (5 bases). Per the germline V gene, CDR1 is SGHTA and CDR2 is FQGNSA. Trimming took off 2 bases at V and 5 bases at J, with 10 bases between the two ends. CDR3 size: 14 residues. CDR3 sequence (DNA): TGTGCCAGCAGCTTACCGGGATCGCAAAACATTCAGTACTTC. Its translation is CASSLPGSQNIQYF.